This entry is about one T cell receptor beta chain. Antigen unknown. V shed 4 bases and J 0 bases; nucleotides not matched to a gene: 17. Germline loops: CDR1 KGHSH, CDR2 LQKENI. The CDR3 extends over 20 amino acids. The data stem from a study of cytomegalovirus exposure and HLA in healthy donors. The study ran its PCR with 60 Vbeta and 13 Jbeta primers. As processed by the authors: Later work found 65 million to 100 million unique TCR beta chains, with roughly 11 million shared. Sequencing was performed with immunoSEQ multiplex PCR; in TCRdb, only in-frame clones are kept and a portion is missing. The V and J calls and the clone size are those of that table, but D and trimming were determined from the DNA. The table shows 160,000 or so clones, with 79% occurring only once. Findings and caveats of the study: In presence/absence analyses, roughly uniform sequencing depth across donors was assumed. Per a prior analysis, the majority of TCR beta V segments were productive roughly 90% or roughly 30% of the time.

Sequencing was done on a sample of PBMCs. The origin of this receptor is a woman between 40 and 55 years old in good health and CMV-seronegative. The rearrangement joins TRBV18 to TRBJ2-7; 11 positions match TRBD2. In DNA form, the CDR3 reads TGTGCCAGCTCACGCCAGAGGGCCCTAGCGGGGGGCCAAAGCTCCTACGAGCAGTACTTC. It yields the protein CASSRQRALAGGQSSYEQYF.